The present entry profiles one T cell receptor (beta chain) with its context. What it recognizes is unknown. The data originate from a study of CD4 T cells in relation to SARS-CoV-2 and coronaviruses. Study information: The restricting HLA molecule for shared crossreactive spike epitopes was mapped.

Sequencing used immunoSEQ multiplex PCR; TCRdb keeps in-frame clones, though not all of them. Among roughly 10,000 clones listed, over 65% were seen once. Before the COVID-19 pandemic, during about 2011-2019, CD4+ T cells were taken from unexposed donors. CD4+ T cells were isolated from the cells after around eleven days of culture. Testing used SARS-CoV-2 S/N and four cold-coronavirus spikes on unexposed-donor CD4+ T cells, cells permitting. Regarding the study as a whole: Pre-pandemic and post-infection samples never came from the same donor.

The germline V gene encodes CDR1 SGHRS and CDR2 YFSETQ. The CDR3 has 13 amino acids. V lost 0 bases to trimming and J lost 3 bases, with 6 bases between them. Sequencing was carried out using CD4+ T cells from PBMCs, cultured in vitro. This chain connects TRBV5-1 to TRBJ2-5; D call uncertain. This receptor was obtained from a human donor in good health. The DNA of the CDR3 is TGCGCCAGCAGCTTGGTTACAGAAGAGACCCAGTACTTC. Residues: CASSLVTEETQYF.